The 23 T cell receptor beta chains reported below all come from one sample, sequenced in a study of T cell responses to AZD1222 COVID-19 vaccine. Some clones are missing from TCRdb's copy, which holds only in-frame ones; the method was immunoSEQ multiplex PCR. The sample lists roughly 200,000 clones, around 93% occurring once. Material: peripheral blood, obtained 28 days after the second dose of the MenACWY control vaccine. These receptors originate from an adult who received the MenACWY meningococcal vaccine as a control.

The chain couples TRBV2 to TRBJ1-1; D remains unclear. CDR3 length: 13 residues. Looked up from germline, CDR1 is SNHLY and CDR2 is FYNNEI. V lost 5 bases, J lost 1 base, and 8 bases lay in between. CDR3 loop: CASSSRRNTEAFF. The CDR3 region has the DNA TGTGCCAGCAGTTCCCGGCGGAACACTGAAGCTTTCTTT.

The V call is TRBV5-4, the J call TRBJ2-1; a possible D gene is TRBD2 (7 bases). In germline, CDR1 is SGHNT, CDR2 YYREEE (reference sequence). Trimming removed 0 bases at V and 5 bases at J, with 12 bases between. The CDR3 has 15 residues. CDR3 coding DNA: TGTGCCAGCAGCTTGGGGGGGGGCCCGAACAATGAGCAGTTCTTC. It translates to CASSLGGGPNNEQFF.

The CDR3 sequence is CASSQQGGPTGGYTF. The CDR3 coding sequence is TGTGCCAGCAGCCAACAAGGGGGTCCCACCGGCGGCTACACCTTC. The chain links TRBV3-1 (or the pseudogene TRBV3-2) to TRBJ1-2, with D possibly TRBD1 on 6 matching bases. The CDR3 contains 15 residues. Trimming removed 2 bases from V and 8 bases from J, with 18 bases in between. Per the germline V gene, CDR1 is LGHDT and CDR2 is YNNKEL (reference sequence).

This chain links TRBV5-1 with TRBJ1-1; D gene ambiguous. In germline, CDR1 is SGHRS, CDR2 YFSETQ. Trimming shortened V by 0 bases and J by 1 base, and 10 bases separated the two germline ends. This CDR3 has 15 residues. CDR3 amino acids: CASSLGPTGNTEAFF. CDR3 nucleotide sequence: TGCGCCAGCAGCTTGGGGCCCACTGGGAACACTGAAGCTTTCTTT.

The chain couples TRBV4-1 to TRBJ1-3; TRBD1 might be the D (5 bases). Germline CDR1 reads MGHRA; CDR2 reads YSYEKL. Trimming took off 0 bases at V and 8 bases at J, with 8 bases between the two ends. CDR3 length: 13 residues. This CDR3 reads CASSQDAGDTIYF. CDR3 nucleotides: TGCGCCAGCAGCCAAGATGCGGGGGACACCATATATTTT.

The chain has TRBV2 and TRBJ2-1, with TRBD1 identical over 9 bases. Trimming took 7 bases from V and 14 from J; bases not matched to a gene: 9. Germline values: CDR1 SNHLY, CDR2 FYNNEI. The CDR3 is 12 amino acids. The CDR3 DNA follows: TGTGCCAGCAACCTCATCGGGACAGGGAAGTTCTTC. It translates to CASNLIGTGKFF.

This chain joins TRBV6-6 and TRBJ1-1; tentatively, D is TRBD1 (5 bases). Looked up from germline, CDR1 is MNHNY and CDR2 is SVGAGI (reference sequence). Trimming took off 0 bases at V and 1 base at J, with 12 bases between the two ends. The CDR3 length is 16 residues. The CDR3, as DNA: TGTGCCAGCAGTTACTCTAATCGACAGACGAACACTGAAGCTTTCTTT. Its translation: CASSYSNRQTNTEAFF.

CDR3 residues: CAWSVSDYGYTF. The CDR3 DNA follows: TGTGCCTGGAGTGTAAGTGACTATGGCTACACCTTC. J is TRBJ1-2 and V is TRBV30; D is unresolved. V was trimmed by 0 bases and J by 3 bases, leaving 5 bases between them. The CDR3 covers 12 residues. Germline V gene lookup returns CDR1 GTSNPN and CDR2 SVGIG (reference sequence).

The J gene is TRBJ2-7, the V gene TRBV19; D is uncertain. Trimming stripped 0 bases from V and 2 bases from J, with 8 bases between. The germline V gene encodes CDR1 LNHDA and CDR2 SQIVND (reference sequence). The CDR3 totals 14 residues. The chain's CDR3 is CASSIDGYTYEQYF. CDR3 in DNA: TGTGCCAGTAGTATAGACGGTTACACCTACGAGCAGTACTTC.

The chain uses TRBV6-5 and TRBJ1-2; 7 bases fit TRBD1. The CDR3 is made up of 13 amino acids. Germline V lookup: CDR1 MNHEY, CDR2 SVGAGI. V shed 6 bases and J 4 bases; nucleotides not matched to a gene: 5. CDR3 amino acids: CASRTGISYGYTF. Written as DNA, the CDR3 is TGTGCCAGCAGGACAGGGATTAGCTATGGCTACACCTTC.

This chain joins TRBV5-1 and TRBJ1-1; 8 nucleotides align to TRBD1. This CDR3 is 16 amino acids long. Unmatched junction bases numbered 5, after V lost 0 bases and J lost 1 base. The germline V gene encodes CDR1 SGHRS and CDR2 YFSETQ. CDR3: CASSLVGQGQNTEAFF. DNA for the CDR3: TGCGCCAGCAGCTTGGTTGGACAGGGACAGAACACTGAAGCTTTCTTT.

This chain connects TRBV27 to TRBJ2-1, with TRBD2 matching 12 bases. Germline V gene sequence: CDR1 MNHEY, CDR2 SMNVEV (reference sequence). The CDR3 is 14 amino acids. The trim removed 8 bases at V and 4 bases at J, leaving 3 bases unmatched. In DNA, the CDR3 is TGTGCCAGCCGACTAGCGGGGGTTTACAATGAGCAGTTCTTC. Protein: CASRLAGVYNEQFF.

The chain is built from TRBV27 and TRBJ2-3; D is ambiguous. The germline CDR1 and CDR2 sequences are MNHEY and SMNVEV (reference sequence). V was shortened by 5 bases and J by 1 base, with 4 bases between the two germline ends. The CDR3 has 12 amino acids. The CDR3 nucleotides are TGTGCCAGCAGTCCGCGCACAGATACGCAGTATTTT. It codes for CASSPRTDTQYF.

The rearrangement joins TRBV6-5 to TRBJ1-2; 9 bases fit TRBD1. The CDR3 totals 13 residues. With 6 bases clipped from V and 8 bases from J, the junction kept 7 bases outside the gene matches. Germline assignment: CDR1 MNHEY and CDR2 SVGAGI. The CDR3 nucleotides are TGTGCCAGCAGGGTACAGGGGGCGCAGGGCTACACCTTC. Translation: CASRVQGAQGYTF.

In nucleotides, the CDR3 is TGTGCCAGCAGCTTAGAAGGGGTCAACTATGGCTACACCTTC. Its protein is CASSLEGVNYGYTF. The chain uses TRBV7-2 and TRBJ1-2; tentative D call: TRBD1 (5 bases). The length of the CDR3 is 14 residues. Trimming took 1 base from V and 2 from J, leaving 8 bases between them. Looked up from germline, CDR1 is SGHTA and CDR2 is FQGNSA.

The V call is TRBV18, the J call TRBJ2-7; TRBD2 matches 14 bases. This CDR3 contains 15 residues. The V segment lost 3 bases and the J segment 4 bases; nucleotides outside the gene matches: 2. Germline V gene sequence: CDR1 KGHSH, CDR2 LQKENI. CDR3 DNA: TGTGCCAGCTCACCCGGGACTAGCGGGAGTTACGAGCAGTACTTC. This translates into CASSPGTSGSYEQYF.

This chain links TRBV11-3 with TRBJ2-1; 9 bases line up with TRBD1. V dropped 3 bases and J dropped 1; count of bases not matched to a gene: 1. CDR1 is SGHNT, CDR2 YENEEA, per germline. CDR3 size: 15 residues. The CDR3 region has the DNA TGTGCCAGCAGCTTTGGGACAGGGTCCTACAATGAGCAGTTCTTC. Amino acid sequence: CASSFGTGSYNEQFF.

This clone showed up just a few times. The CDR3 nucleotides are TGCGCCAGCAGCTTGTCGGGAAGCTCTGGAAACACCATATATTTT. It is translated as CASSLSGSSGNTIYF. V gene TRBV5-1 combines with J gene TRBJ1-3, with D hard to call. The CDR3 length is 15 residues. CDR1 SGHRS and CDR2 YFSETQ come from the germline V gene. V lost 1 base to trimming and J lost 0 bases, with 8 bases between them.

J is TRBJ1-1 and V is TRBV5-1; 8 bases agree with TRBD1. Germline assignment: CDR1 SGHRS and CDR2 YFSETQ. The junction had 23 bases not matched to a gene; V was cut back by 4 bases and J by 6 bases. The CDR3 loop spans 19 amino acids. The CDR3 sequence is CASSPGPFSDTGGLAEAFF. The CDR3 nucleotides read TGCGCCAGCAGCCCCGGCCCGTTCTCCGATACAGGGGGACTCGCTGAAGCTTTCTTT. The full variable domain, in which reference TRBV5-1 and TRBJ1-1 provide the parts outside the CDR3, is KAGVTQTPRYLIKTRGQQVTLSCSPISGHRSVSWYQQTPGQGLQFLFEYFSETQRNKGNFPGRFSGRQFSNSRSEMNVSTLELGDSALYLCASSPGPFSDTGGLAEAFFGQGTRLTVV.

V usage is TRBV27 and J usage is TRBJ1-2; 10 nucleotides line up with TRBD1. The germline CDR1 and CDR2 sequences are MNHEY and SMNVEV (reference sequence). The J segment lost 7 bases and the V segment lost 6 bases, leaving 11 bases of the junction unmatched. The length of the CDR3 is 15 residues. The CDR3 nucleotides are TGTGCCAGCAGCCTCTCCGGGACAGGGGTTTCTGGCTACACCTTC. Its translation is CASSLSGTGVSGYTF.

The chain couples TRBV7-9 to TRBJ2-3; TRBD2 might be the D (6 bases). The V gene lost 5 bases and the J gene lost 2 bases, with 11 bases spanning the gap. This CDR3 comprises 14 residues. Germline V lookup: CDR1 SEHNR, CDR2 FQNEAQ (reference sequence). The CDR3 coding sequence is TGTGCCAGCAGCCCGGGACTTCACACAGATACGCAGTATTTT. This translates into CASSPGLHTDTQYF.

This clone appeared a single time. The CDR3 is CASSPLAVQETQYF. As DNA, the CDR3 is TGTGCCAGCAGCCCACTAGCGGTCCAAGAGACCCAGTACTTC. The chain employs TRBV7-8 and TRBJ2-5; 8 nucleotides match TRBD2. CDR3 size: 14 residues. With 5 bases clipped from V and 1 base from J, the junction kept 3 bases outside the gene matches. The germline V gene encodes CDR1 SGHVS and CDR2 FQNEAQ.

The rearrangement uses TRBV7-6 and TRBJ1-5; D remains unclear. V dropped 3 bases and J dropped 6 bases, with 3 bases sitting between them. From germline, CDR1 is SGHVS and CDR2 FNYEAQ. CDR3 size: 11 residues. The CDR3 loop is CASSLSQPQHF. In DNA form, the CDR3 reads TGTGCCAGCAGCTTGAGTCAGCCCCAGCATTTT.